Each of the 28 T cell receptor beta chains below was sequenced from the same sample in a study of cytomegalovirus exposure and HLA in healthy donors. The assay was immunoSEQ multiplex PCR, and TCRdb's table has in-frame clones only and misses some. The sample has more than 85,000 clones, approximately 86% seen once; the top ten hold under 4.5%. Sequenced sample: PBMCs. Receptors originate from a woman aged 18-30 years in good health and CMV-seropositive.

V gene TRBV2 combines with J gene TRBJ1-1; possible D gene TRBD1, 6 bases. CDR3 length: 12 residues. V was trimmed by 6 bases and J by 8 bases, leaving 13 bases between them. Looked up from germline, CDR1 is SNHLY and CDR2 is FYNNEI. CDR3 nucleotide sequence: TGTGCCAGCAGCGGGGACAATAAGGAAGCTTTCTTT. It is translated as CASSGDNKEAFF.

The DNA for the CDR3 is TGTGCCAGCAGCTTAGAGAGGAGCTCCTATAATTCACCCCTCCACTTT. Translation: CASSLERSSYNSPLHF. The chain carries TRBV7-2 and TRBJ1-6; no clear D gene. V was shortened by 1 base and J by 0 bases, with 7 bases between the two germline ends. The CDR3 spans 16 residues. CDR1 and CDR2 from the germline V gene are SGHTA and FQGNSA.

The V gene is TRBV5-1, the J gene TRBJ2-3; 9 bases fit TRBD1. There are 16 residues in the CDR3. V was pared by 1 base and J by 3 bases, with 6 bases of the junction left unmatched. The V gene's germline CDR1 is SGHRS and CDR2 YFSETQ. The CDR3: CASSLPPGQGTDTQYF. CDR3 coding DNA: TGCGCCAGCAGCTTGCCCCCGGGACAGGGTACAGATACGCAGTATTTT. The variable domain in full, with the rest retrieved from reference TRBV5-1 and TRBJ2-3, is KAGVTQTPRYLIKTRGQQVTLSCSPISGHRSVSWYQQTPGQGLQFLFEYFSETQRNKGNFPGRFSGRQFSNSRSEMNVSTLELGDSALYLCASSLPPGQGTDTQYFGPGTRLTVL.

The rearrangement joins TRBV6-6 to TRBJ1-2; unclear D gene. The ends were cut back, 6 bases at V and 6 bases at J, with 11 bases in the middle. This CDR3 is built from 12 residues. CDR1 is MNHNY, CDR2 SVGAGI, per germline (reference sequence). Here the CDR3 reads CASSPGRNGYTF. In nucleotides, the CDR3 is TGTGCCAGCAGCCCGGGGAGGAATGGCTACACCTTC.

This chain connects TRBV7-3 to TRBJ2-3, with D possibly matching TRBD1 (5 bases). CDR3 length equals 13 residues. V was clipped by 4 bases and J by 8 bases, with 13 bases between them. The germline CDR1 and CDR2 sequences are SGHTA and FQGTGA. CDR3 residues: CASSYEQGTTQYF. DNA of the CDR3: TGTGCCAGCAGCTACGAGCAGGGTACTACGCAGTATTTT.

The genes are TRBV18 and TRBJ2-2, with 9 bases aligning to TRBD1. The V segment lost 5 bases and the J segment 4 bases; nucleotides outside the gene matches: 5. Germline V gene sequence: CDR1 KGHSH, CDR2 LQKENI. The CDR3 runs to 15 residues. The CDR3 sequence: CASSAGQGVTGELFF. The CDR3 DNA reads TGTGCCAGCTCAGCGGGACAGGGCGTCACCGGGGAGCTGTTTTTT.

The rearrangement uses TRBV19 and TRBJ1-3; 7 bases agree with TRBD1. CDR3 size: 16 residues. In germline, CDR1 is LNHDA, CDR2 SQIVND (reference sequence). V lost 2 bases, J lost 3 bases, and 7 bases stayed unmatched. For the CDR3, the DNA is TGTGCCAGTAGTATAAAGGTACAGGGGAGTGGAAACACCATATATTTT. Translation: CASSIKVQGSGNTIYF.

The chain is built from TRBV12-5 and TRBJ1-1; TRBD1 is a possible D gene (6 bases). V lost 2 bases to trimming and J lost 0 bases, with 16 bases between them. Germline CDR1 reads LGHNT; CDR2 reads FRNRAP. This CDR3 is built from 17 residues. Here the CDR3 reads CASGLPIGQRVNTEAFF. As DNA, the CDR3 is TGTGCTAGTGGTTTGCCTATTGGACAGAGGGTGAACACTGAAGCTTTCTTT.

This rearrangement joins TRBV14 to TRBJ2-3, with D perhaps TRBD1 (6 bases). Germline V lookup: CDR1 SGHDN, CDR2 FVKESK. The CDR3 length is 16 residues. The V gene lost 4 bases and the J gene lost 0 bases, with 14 bases spanning the gap. The CDR3 DNA is TGTGCCAGCAGCCTGGGACACCCACCGAGCACAGATACGCAGTATTTT. It translates to CASSLGHPPSTDTQYF.

This chain joins TRBV29-1 and TRBJ2-3, with TRBD2 identical over 8 bases. Germline CDR1 and CDR2: SQVTM and ANQGSEA. The V and J ends lost 5 bases and 14 bases, in that order; junction bases with no gene match: 12. The CDR3 is made up of 12 amino acids. The CDR3 loop is CSVSQSGGAAYF. In nucleotides, the CDR3 is TGCAGCGTTTCCCAGAGCGGGGGCGCGGCGTATTTT.

The V and J genes are TRBV13 and TRBJ1-4, with D perhaps matching TRBD1 (5 bases). Trimming cost V 7 bases and J 5 bases, with 11 bases left between them. There are 13 residues in the CDR3. Germline CDR1 is PRHDT and CDR2 is FYEKMQ (reference sequence). This CDR3 is CASTTGSNEKLFF. Here the CDR3 DNA reads TGTGCCAGCACCACAGGATCAAATGAAAAACTGTTTTTT. Looking up the rest from reference TRBV13 and TRBJ1-4 gives the full variable domain: AAGVIQSPRHLIKEKRETATLKCYPIPRHDTVYWYQQGPGQDPQFLISFYEKMQSDKGSIPDRFSAQQFSDYHSELNMSSLELGDSALYFCASTTGSNEKLFFGSGTQLSVL.

This rearrangement joins TRBV5-1 to TRBJ2-1; 7 nucleotides line up with TRBD2. Germline-derived CDR1 and CDR2 are SGHRS and YFSETQ. Unmatched junction bases numbered 8, after V lost 4 bases and J lost 1 base. The CDR3 contains 16 residues. CDR3 bases: TGCGCCAGCAGCCCCAACCCGGGGGGTTCCTACAATGAGCAGTTCTTC. This translates into CASSPNPGGSYNEQFF.

DNA for the CDR3: TGCGCCAGCAGCCAAGGGAGCGGTTCTACCTACAATGAGCAGTTCTTC. This codes for CASSQGSGSTYNEQFF. The chain links TRBV4-1 to TRBJ2-1; TRBD2 is a possible D gene (5 bases). V was trimmed by 1 base and J by 2 bases, leaving 12 bases between them. This CDR3 has 16 amino acids. Germline-derived CDR1 and CDR2 are MGHRA and YSYEKL.

The chain joins TRBV28 to TRBJ1-2; a possible D gene is TRBD1 (5 bases). With 2 bases removed from V and 7 bases from J, the gap between germline ends came to 11 bases. The CDR3 has 13 residues. Germline CDR1 MDHEN, CDR2 SYDVKM. CDR3 residues: CASSLLKGIGYTF. The CDR3, as DNA: TGTGCCAGCAGTTTACTCAAGGGGATTGGCTACACCTTC.

The CDR3 DNA reads TGCAGCGTTGGTCTAGCGGCGGGCTACGAGCAGTACTTC. It is translated as CSVGLAAGYEQYF. The chain links TRBV29-1 to TRBJ2-7; 7 bases align to TRBD2. CDR3 size: 13 residues. Germline trimming cut 4 bases from V and 3 bases from J; bases unmatched to any gene: 6. Looked up from germline, CDR1 is SQVTM and CDR2 is ANQGSEA.

The gene calls are TRBV5-1 and TRBJ2-3, with D possibly TRBD1 on 6 matching bases. The V end was cut by 4 bases, the J end by 5 bases, with 20 bases between. The CDR3 totals 16 residues. CDR1 and CDR2 from the germline V gene are SGHRS and YFSETQ. The CDR3 DNA sequence: TGCGCCAGCAGCATCAATCAGGGGCGCGCGGGAGATACGCAGTATTTT. This translates into CASSINQGRAGDTQYF.

The chain recombines TRBV5-6 with TRBJ1-2; a possible D gene is TRBD1 (5 bases). The V gene lost 3 bases and the J gene lost 7 bases, with 7 bases spanning the gap. This CDR3 region has 11 residues. Germline CDR1 and CDR2: SGHDT and YYEEEE. CDR3 sequence (DNA): TGTGCCAGCAGCTCAAGGGGTGGCTACACCTTC. It codes for CASSSRGGYTF.

V gene TRBV6-4 combines with J gene TRBJ2-3; a weak D match, TRBD1 (6 bases). Trimming removed 7 bases at V and 6 bases at J, with 14 bases between. From germline, CDR1 is MRHNA and CDR2 SNTAGT. This CDR3 is 13 amino acids long. In nucleotides, the CDR3 is TGTGCCAGCACTAGACAGGTTGGCGATACGCAGTATTTT. This translates into CASTRQVGDTQYF.

This chain uses TRBV4-2 with TRBJ2-7, with 8 bases matching TRBD1. In germline, CDR1 is LGHNA, CDR2 YNFKEQ. CDR3 size: 14 residues. After removal of 1 base from V and 6 bases from J, the junction contained 5 bases not matched to a gene. The CDR3 reads CASSQVGQGAEQYF. The CDR3, as DNA: TGTGCCAGCAGCCAAGTGGGCCAGGGGGCCGAGCAGTACTTC.

The chain uses TRBV7-9 and TRBJ1-4; D unresolved. V lost 1 base and J lost 0, with 12 bases in between. CDR1 and CDR2 (germline): SEHNR, FQNEAQ (reference sequence). This CDR3 spans 17 amino acids. CDR3: CASSLDADYATNEKLFF. The CDR3 DNA sequence: TGTGCCAGCAGCTTAGACGCGGACTATGCAACTAATGAAAAACTGTTTTTT.

The rearrangement links TRBV28 to TRBJ1-4; 7 nucleotides line up with TRBD1. Losses at the gene ends were 8 bases for V and 8 bases for J; bases not matched to a gene: 5. From germline, CDR1 is MDHEN and CDR2 SYDVKM. CDR3 length equals 12 residues. The CDR3 region has the DNA TGTGCCAGCGCCAGGGGGAACGAAAAACTGTTTTTT. Translated: CASARGNEKLFF. Based on the CDR3 plus reference TRBV28 and TRBJ1-4, the full variable domain is DVKVTQSSRYLVKRTGEKVFLECVQDMDHENMFWYRQDPGLGLRLIYFSYDVKMKEKGDIPEGYSVSREKKERFSLILESASTNQTSMYLCASARGNEKLFFGSGTQLSVL.

J is TRBJ1-1 and V is TRBV7-9; TRBD1 matches at 11 bases. The V gene's germline CDR1 is SEHNR and CDR2 FQNEAQ (reference sequence). Trimming removed 1 base from V and 6 bases from J; junction bases left unmatched: 7. This CDR3 has 16 residues. This CDR3 reads CASSLGTGGEYAEAFF. In nucleotides, the CDR3 is TGTGCCAGCAGCTTAGGGACAGGGGGCGAGTACGCTGAAGCTTTCTTT.

V gene TRBV15 combines with J gene TRBJ2-7, with 8 bases matching TRBD1. The ends lost 6 bases at V and 4 bases at J; junction bases unmatched: 8. The CDR3 covers 14 residues. Germline V lookup: CDR1 LNHNV, CDR2 YYDKDF (reference sequence). The CDR3 protein is CATRQTGVRYEQYF. The DNA for the CDR3 is TGTGCCACCAGACAGACAGGGGTGAGGTACGAGCAGTACTTC.

The chain employs TRBV28 and TRBJ1-1, with D possibly TRBD1 on 6 matching bases. This CDR3 spans 14 amino acids. V lost 6 bases, J lost 2 bases, and 13 bases lay in between. Per the germline V gene, CDR1 is MDHEN and CDR2 is SYDVKM. The CDR3 DNA reads as TGTGCCAGCAGCCGGCGGGGGCAAAACACTGAAGCTTTCTTT. This sequence encodes CASSRRGQNTEAFF.

The rearrangement links TRBV5-4 to TRBJ2-1; 8 nucleotides match TRBD1. This CDR3 is built from 15 residues. V was clipped by 4 bases and J by 5 bases; unmatched bases: 8. Germline CDR1 and CDR2: SGHNT and YYREEE (reference sequence). The CDR3 spells CASSPGQEIDNEQFF. The DNA for the CDR3 is TGTGCCAGCAGCCCGGGACAGGAGATAGACAATGAGCAGTTCTTC.

V and J are TRBV28 and TRBJ2-7, with TRBD1 identical over 7 bases. Germline V lookup: CDR1 MDHEN, CDR2 SYDVKM. The CDR3 spans 14 residues. With 2 bases clipped from V and 0 bases from J, the junction kept 1 base outside the gene matches. The DNA of the CDR3 is TGTGCCAGCAGTTTAACAGGGGCCTCCTACGAGCAGTACTTC. Protein sequence: CASSLTGASYEQYF.

The chain combines TRBV7-9 with TRBJ2-7; maybe TRBD1 (6 bases). Deletions cut 5 bases from V and 2 bases from J, with 10 bases between. The CDR3 has 13 residues. Germline CDR1 SEHNR, CDR2 FQNEAQ (reference sequence). The DNA of the CDR3 is TGTGCCAGCAGCAACAGGGTAACCTACGAGCAGTACTTC. This translates into CASSNRVTYEQYF.

The chain carries TRBV5-1 and TRBJ2-1; 9 nucleotides agree with TRBD1. The length of the CDR3 is 15 residues. Germline CDR1 and CDR2: SGHRS and YFSETQ. Trimming cost V 1 base and J 8 bases; bases outside gene matches: 7. The CDR3 loop reads CASSLTGQGSDEQFF. The DNA for the CDR3 is TGCGCCAGCAGCTTGACAGGACAGGGGAGCGATGAGCAGTTCTTC.